This paragraph reports one T cell receptor beta chain. No antigen is known for it. This sample was taken from a study of regulatory T cells in long-lasting Graves disease. Study-wide findings and caveats: Persistent disease was associated with favored TRBV28 usage and with favored use of TRBJ1-2 and TRBJ2-5.

The time point here: newly diagnosed GD, antithyroid drugs for less than 3 months. The TCR library was made from RNA that had been extracted from PBMCs in TRIzol. Researchers made TCR beta libraries by using iRepertoire HTBI primers and running Arm-PCR on CDR3 regions. TCRdb used MiXCR to reprocess the multiplex PCR reads, holding one entry per CDR3 protein. The data show 400,000 to 500,000 distinct CDR3 sequences, roughly 15% seen once. Trimming left V 2 bases short and J 1 base short, with 5 bases between. Germline loops: CDR1 SGHAT, CDR2 FQDESV (reference sequence). The CDR3 loop spans 14 amino acids. This sample also belongs to another study, concerning T cells in Graves' hyperthyroidism and ophthalmopathy. From that study: Primed by the HTBI set, a first-round RT-PCR was run on the TCR CDR3.

Sample: peripheral blood mononuclear cells (PBMCs), taken at new diagnosis, from a patient treated with antithyroid drugs. This sequence joins TRBV11-1 and TRBJ2-2; D ambiguous. The source is a woman aged 25 to 39 with Graves disease. The CDR3 DNA is TGTGCCAGCAGCTTACACAGGAACACCGGGGAGCTGTTTTTT. It specifies CASSLHRNTGELFF. The variable domain in full, completed from reference TRBV11-1 and TRBJ2-2, reads EAEVAQSPRYKITEKSQAVAFWCDPISGHATLYWYRQILGQGPELLVQFQDESVVDDSQLPKDRFSAERLKGVDSTLKIQPAELGDSAMYLCASSLHRNTGELFFGEGSRLTVL.